The 28 T cell receptor beta chains listed next were all sequenced from one sample in a study of T cells expressing NK-cell markers. TCRdb re-analyzed the 5' RACE reads; it lists each CDR3 protein once, without DNA. This table lists around 280,000 distinct CDR3 sequences. Input material: blood T cells: a sorted CD56 or NKG2C T cell subset, CD4+ or CD8+ T cells, or bulk PBMC T cells (not recorded which). These receptor sequences come from a young man in good health.

V usage is TRBV30 and J usage is TRBJ1-2; TCRdb's D gene call, TRBD1, goes unchecked for lack of DNA. The CDR3 loop spans 13 amino acids. CDR1 is GTSNPN, CDR2 SVGIG, per germline (reference sequence). The chain's CDR3 is CAWAPQGRYGYTF.

This chain joins TRBV2 and TRBJ2-2. Germline CDR1 is SNHLY and CDR2 is FYNNEI. CDR3 length: 13 amino acids. CDR3 sequence: CASRSQPTGELFF.

The chain joins TRBV2 to TRBJ1-2. The CDR3 loop spans 12 amino acids. Germline CDR1 reads SNHLY; CDR2 reads FYNNEI. The CDR3 sequence: CASRIAGDGYTF.

The chain carries TRBV20-1 and TRBJ2-3; TCRdb's assignment of TRBD1 cannot be checked, as there is no DNA. The CDR3 covers 15 residues. Germline V CDR1 and CDR2: DFQATT, SNEGSKA (reference sequence). CDR3: CSARDWQGNTDTQYF.

This sequence joins TRBV29-1 and TRBJ2-4; TCRdb's D call of TRBD1 is untestable without DNA. Germline V lookup: CDR1 SQVTM, CDR2 ANQGSEA. The CDR3 loop spans 12 amino acids. CDR3 region: CSAGAEQNIQYF.

This rearrangement joins TRBV18 to TRBJ1-1. Germline lookup yields CDR1 KGHSH and CDR2 LQKENI. There are 12 residues in the CDR3. This CDR3 is CASSELASEAFF.

The rearrangement uses TRBV7-8 and TRBJ2-5; there is no DNA to check the TCRdb D call of TRBD1. This CDR3 has 17 amino acids. The germline V gene encodes CDR1 SGHVS and CDR2 FQNEAQ. The CDR3 region is CASSFPGGVRYGETQYF.

The genes are TRBV6-1 and TRBJ2-3; TCRdb's D gene call, TRBD1, goes unchecked for lack of DNA. CDR3 size: 15 residues. The germline V gene has CDR1 MNHNS and CDR2 SASEGT. Here the CDR3 reads CASRIAGTGPDTQYF.

The J gene is TRBJ1-5, the V gene TRBV28; TCRdb gives TRBD1 as the D gene, but with no DNA this cannot be confirmed. CDR1 is MDHEN, CDR2 SYDVKM, per germline. CDR3 size: 14 residues. The CDR3 spells CGTSLGASNQPQHF.

The V call is TRBV19, the J call TRBJ1-5. The CDR3 has 13 amino acids. Germline-derived CDR1 and CDR2 are LNHDA and SQIVND (reference sequence). CDR3: CAGGGTYNQPQHF.

The chain couples TRBV5-1 to TRBJ1-6; TCRdb lists TRBD1, though no DNA is available to test this call. CDR1 is SGHRS, CDR2 YFSETQ, per germline. The CDR3 loop spans 14 amino acids. The CDR3 reads CASSLSGAVSPLHF.

The chain combines TRBV7-9 with TRBJ2-1; TCRdb outputs TRBD1, but without DNA this stays unchecked. Germline V gene data show CDR1 as SEHNR and CDR2 as FQNEAQ (reference sequence). This CDR3 comprises 15 residues. The CDR3 sequence is CASSLGRDPSNEQFF.

J is TRBJ2-5 and V is TRBV24-1; lacking DNA, the TRBD1 call made by TCRdb goes unchecked. From germline, CDR1 is KGHDR and CDR2 SFDVKD. The CDR3 is 17 residues long. The CDR3 protein is CATSDPKAGTRRETQYF.

The V call is TRBV20-1, the J call TRBJ2-1. This CDR3 is built from 15 residues. The germline V gene has CDR1 DFQATT and CDR2 SNEGSKA (reference sequence). The CDR3 loop is CSASLGPSSYNEQFF.

The genes are TRBV19 and TRBJ1-2; there is no DNA to check the TCRdb D call of TRBD1. Germline-derived CDR1 and CDR2 are LNHDA and SQIVND (reference sequence). This CDR3 region has 15 residues. The CDR3: CASSSPPGDSDGYTF. The variable domain in full, completed from reference TRBV19 and TRBJ1-2, reads DGGITQSPKYLFRKEGQNVTLSCEQNLNHDAMYWYRQDPGQGLRLIYYSQIVNDFQKGDIAEGYSVSREKKESFPLTVTSAQKNPTAFYLCASSSPPGDSDGYTFGSGTRLTVV.

This sequence joins TRBV7-9 and TRBJ2-2. Germline CDR1 is SEHNR and CDR2 is FQNEAQ (reference sequence). The CDR3 covers 11 residues. Here the CDR3 reads CATALAGELFF. Variable domain in full (rest from reference TRBV7-9 and TRBJ2-2): DTGVSQNPRHKITKRGQNVTFRCDPISEHNRLYWYRQTLGQGPEFLTYFQNEAQLEKSRLLSDRFSAERPKGSFSTLEIQRTEQGDSAMYLCATALAGELFFGEGSRLTVL.

This chain links TRBV5-1 with TRBJ2-1; TCRdb returns TRBD2, unconfirmable since there is no DNA. CDR3 length: 17 residues. Germline CDR1 and CDR2: SGHRS and YFSETQ. The CDR3 here is CASSSPSGLAGDNEQFF.

The chain combines TRBV6-1 with TRBJ2-3; TCRdb's D call, TRBD2, is unchecked because there is no DNA. The CDR3 length is 15 residues. In germline, CDR1 is MNHNS, CDR2 SASEGT. The CDR3: CASRTIGLAGDTQYF.

The V and J genes are TRBV4-1 and TRBJ2-1; TCRdb calls TRBD2, which cannot be checked without DNA. This CDR3 has 16 amino acids. Germline CDR1 reads MGHRA; CDR2 reads YSYEKL. CDR3 loop: CASSQRTAGGYNEQFF.

The chain carries TRBV10-3 and TRBJ1-2. In germline, CDR1 is ENHRY, CDR2 SYGVKD. This CDR3 region has 11 residues. The CDR3 protein is CAITENYGYTF.

The V and J genes are TRBV12-3 or TRBV12-4 and TRBJ2-3; TCRdb indicates TRBD1, and absent DNA this call remains unverified. The CDR3 has 14 amino acids. CDR3 sequence: CAASGTGSTDTQYF.

The V gene is TRBV29-1, the J gene TRBJ2-3; absent DNA, TCRdb's TRBD2 call cannot be checked. The germline CDR1 and CDR2 sequences are SQVTM and ANQGSEA. CDR3 length: 14 amino acids. The CDR3 protein is CSFRFQREMNTQYF.

V usage is TRBV18 and J usage is TRBJ1-4. The CDR3 covers 14 residues. The germline CDR1 and CDR2 sequences are KGHSH and LQKENI. The CDR3 here is CASSPPRENEKLFF.

The chain couples TRBV7-3 to TRBJ2-1; the D call from TCRdb, TRBD2, cannot be confirmed without DNA. The CDR3 contains 17 residues. Germline V gene data show CDR1 as SGHTA and CDR2 as FQGTGA. The CDR3 protein is CASSLSGTLAQDNEQFF.

The gene calls are TRBV12-3 or TRBV12-4 and TRBJ2-5; without DNA, the TCRdb call of TRBD2 cannot be checked. The CDR3 extends over 17 amino acids. The CDR3 sequence is CASSLVLGGRAQETQYF.

The chain has TRBV5-1 and TRBJ2-1; the D gene TCRdb calls, TRBD1, cannot be checked with no DNA. The germline CDR1 and CDR2 sequences are SGHRS and YFSETQ. The CDR3 loop spans 16 amino acids. The CDR3 is CASRGDRDPPYNEQFF. The entire variable domain, with the rest obtained from reference TRBV5-1 and TRBJ2-1, is as follows: KAGVTQTPRYLIKTRGQQVTLSCSPISGHRSVSWYQQTPGQGLQFLFEYFSETQRNKGNFPGRFSGRQFSNSRSEMNVSTLELGDSALYLCASRGDRDPPYNEQFFGPGTRLTVL.

The V call is TRBV7-6, the J call TRBJ2-3; TCRdb indicates TRBD2, and absent DNA this call remains unverified. The CDR3 spans 15 residues. Germline-derived CDR1 and CDR2 are SGHVS and FNYEAQ. The CDR3 loop reads CASSAAGGGGDTQYF.

The gene calls are TRBV20-1 and TRBJ2-7; TCRdb selects TRBD1, and the lack of DNA leaves this call unchecked. CDR1 DFQATT and CDR2 SNEGSKA come from the germline V gene (reference sequence). The CDR3 has 14 residues. The CDR3 region is CSARPRQGSSEQYF.